This T cell receptor beta chain was identified during a study of blood T cell repertoires in COVID-19. The CDR3 length is 13 residues. Germline V CDR1 and CDR2: SGHRS, YFSETQ. V was pared by 0 bases and J by 6 bases, with 7 bases between. This clone came up many times. Clones were sequenced by immunoSEQ multiplex PCR, and TCRdb holds only the in-frame ones, with some missing. The sample records 140,000 or so clones, 80% being singletons. The genes are TRBV5-1 and TRBJ2-1; the D is unclear. The sequenced sample was peripheral blood. The clonotype comes from a woman aged 45-65 years with acute or convalescent COVID-19. CDR3 nucleotides: TGCGCCAGCAGCTTGGTTCCGGGCAATGAGCAGTTCTTC. It encodes CASSLVPGNEQFF.